This T cell receptor beta chain originates from a study of shared clonotypes between healthy human individuals. Looking at the study overall: CD4 naive and memory got three plates each, CD8 naive two, CD8 memory one.

V trimming: 6 bases; J trimming: 1 base; junction bases outside the gene matches: 5. The germline CDR1 and CDR2 sequences are SGHDN and FVKESK. This CDR3 contains 18 residues. Subsets obtained from CD4+ cells comprised CD45RA+ naive and CD45RA-negative memory cells. TCRdb's copy holds only in-frame clones and misses some; the assay was immunoSEQ multiplex PCR. The sample shows roughly 1.4 million clones, around 98.5% of them seen only once. The V gene is TRBV14, the J gene TRBJ2-6; TRBD2 aligns across 14 bases. The receptor comes from a man between 25 and 39 years old in good health. Source material: naive CD4+ T cells sorted from blood. As for subset: CD45RA+ positively selected. CDR3: CASRPGLAGASGANVLTF. For the CDR3, the DNA is TGTGCCAGCAGGCCGGGACTAGCGGGAGCGTCTGGGGCCAACGTCCTGACTTTC.